Described below is a single T cell receptor beta chain sequence and its context. In its sample, this clone was seen a few times. Its antigen specificity is not known. Base qualities are not recorded, but no much larger clone differs from it by a single base. The sample comes from a study of brain T cells in children with intractable seizures listed by TCRdb under 2021. The study in broad terms: A NanoString immunology panel was first used to screen resected brain tissue from about 56 pediatric epilepsy surgery cases for immune gene transcripts. Of the approximately twelve selected surgery cases, pre-surgery blood was also sequenced for eight, so four had brain tissue only. Results and caveats for the whole study, not just this receptor: Because sequencing depth was different between pre-surgery and post-surgery blood, clones absent from the pre-surgery sample may reflect undersampling. Viral specificity was inferred solely from CDR3 sequence similarity, and the HCMV serostatus of the patients was not known.

V lost 1 base and J lost 1 base; the stretch between them is 14 bases long. From the cysteine up to the phenylalanine, the CDR3 has a length of 17 residues. Only the CDR3 DNA is retained, 51 bases long and in frame from the first base. According to the germline V gene, CDR1 reads MGHRA and CDR2 reads YSYEKL. The time point label, as the study defines it: resected brain tissue, or blood drawn just prior to surgery. The surgery cases with the highest brain T cell transcript signatures were chosen for TCR beta chain sequencing of brain tissue, and also of blood when blood was available. Before surgery, the patients had been given at least one anti-epileptic drug. TCR-sequenced patients were children with drug-resistant epilepsy due to tuberous sclerosis complex, focal cortical dysplasia, Rasmussen encephalitis or hemimegalencephaly. The Monarch genomic DNA purification kit was used to extract bulk genomic DNA from unsorted brain tissue and whole blood.

The immunoSEQ assay was applied to genomic DNA to generate the TCR beta chain sequences. As for the authors' bioinformatics: CDR3 sequences that did not begin with the conserved framework cysteine at position 104 were removed manually. To get clonality, the normalized Shannon's Diversity Index was subtracted from one, giving values from 0 (maximal diversity) to 1 (oligoclonal). To check whether a given CDR3 had different frequencies in two samples, for example brain versus blood, chi-squared comparison-of-proportions tests were used. Public clonotypes were identified by searching immuneACCESS, and similarity to known antiviral clonotypes was assessed with the VDJdb browser. The source is immuneACCESS, and TCRdb retained only in-frame sequences with V and J called. Part of the clones is not carried over; for the studies checked, unresolved V genes explain less than half of this, and the remainder is unexplained. V, J and clone size are those of that table, while D and trimming were read from the DNA. Across this sample there are fewer than 85,000 clones, with around 93% seen only once. Approximately 1.4% of the sample is taken by the ten largest.

This clonotype was sampled from a boy under two years old with tuberous sclerosis and intractable seizures. The material was peripheral blood, obtained at surgery. The chain joins TRBV4-1 to TRBJ1-5; the D gene cannot be resolved reliably. The CDR3 protein: CASSQGLRGRSNQPQHF. The nucleotide sequence is given as TGCGCCAGCAGCCAAGGCTTACGCGGGCGCAGCAATCAGCCCCAGCATTTT.